This T cell receptor beta chain was captured in a study of blood T cell repertoires in COVID-19. Clones were sequenced by immunoSEQ multiplex PCR, and TCRdb holds only the in-frame ones, with some missing. The sample yields 200,000 to 250,000 clones, approximately 84% seen once. This clone has only one observation. Other DNA variants within this sample encode the same CDR3. The length of the CDR3 is 13 residues. In germline, CDR1 is LNHDA, CDR2 SQIVND (reference sequence). V lost 5 bases, J lost 1 base, and 8 bases lay in between. The receptor was isolated from a man aged 55 to 70 who had recovered from COVID-19. The chain combines TRBV19 with TRBJ1-1; D perhaps matches TRBD1 (6 bases). Sequencing used PBMCs or T cells enriched from blood (not recorded which). CDR3 amino acids: CASSATGNTEAFF. In DNA, the CDR3 is TGTGCCAGTAGTGCGACAGGGAACACTGAAGCTTTCTTT.